This T cell receptor beta chain was profiled in a study of T-cell memory formation after mild COVID-19. The CDR3 covers 15 residues. Trimming took 0 bases from V and 1 from J, leaving 12 bases between them. CDR1 SQVTM and CDR2 ANQGSEA come from the germline V gene. Constant-segment primers were used for 5'RACE, and the resulting TCR alpha and TCR beta cDNA libraries carried sample barcodes and UMIs. TCRdb re-analysed the 5' RACE reads in MiXCR, keeping a single row per CDR3 protein. Of roughly 190,000 distinct CDR3 sequences listed, around 30% are singletons. The material sequenced was PBMCs or a T cell subset sorted from them (not recorded which). The rearrangement uses TRBV29-1 and TRBJ2-5; no clear D gene. The sequence was obtained from an adult woman who had mild COVID-19 (a few samples of this study predate the infection). Cell type and time point are not known. The CDR3 loop is CSVEDQISSQETQYF. The CDR3, as DNA: TGCAGCGTTGAAGATCAGATTAGCAGCCAAGAGACCCAGTACTTC. The whole variable domain, remainder taken from reference TRBV29-1 and TRBJ2-5, is SAVISQKPSRDICQRGTSLTIQCQVDSQVTMMFWYRQQPGQSLTLIATANQGSEATYESGFVIDKFPISRPNLTFSTLTVSNMSPEDSSIYLCSVEDQISSQETQYFGPGTRLLVL.